These T cell receptor beta chains were read from a single sample in a study of blood T cell repertoires in COVID-19. The repertoire was sequenced with immunoSEQ multiplex PCR; TCRdb's copy has only in-frame clones and lacks some. Of approximately 74,000 clones listed, 85% to 95% are singletons. The sequenced material came from peripheral blood. These receptors were obtained from a woman aged 60-75 years with active COVID-19. Each CDR3 is given with its conserved first and last residue. Each record gives: J gene, V gene, clone size, D gene, CDR3 length, CDR3 DNA, CDR3 protein. D genes are given only for firm matches. Size is stated for part of the rows, as once, few or many counts, or as a class when the clone is expanded.

J: TRBJ1-1
V: TRBV5-6
size: .
D: .
length: 12
DNA: TGTGCCAGCAGCTTGGGAGTGGTTGAAGCTTTCTTT
CDR3: CASSLGVVEAFF

J: TRBJ1-5
V: TRBV4-2
size: .
D: .
length: 17
DNA: TGTGCCAGCAGCCAAGGAGGGAACAACAGGGCAGTTCAGCCCCAGCATTTT
CDR3: CASSQGGNNRAVQPQHF

J: TRBJ2-1
V: TRBV4-2
size: .
D: TRBD1
length: 15
DNA: TGTGCCAGCAGCCCACCTCAGGGGGCGAACGATGAGCAGTTCTTC
CDR3: CASSPPQGANDEQFF

J: TRBJ2-4
V: TRBV21-1
size: .
D: .
length: 16
DNA: TGTGCCAGCAGCGGCCGACTAGCGGTAGCCAAAAACATTCAGTACTTC
CDR3: CASSGRLAVAKNIQYF

J: TRBJ2-1
V: TRBV29-1
size: .
D: TRBD2
length: 14
DNA: TGCAGCGTTGTGGGGGGAGGGGCGTACAATGAGCAGTTCTTC
CDR3: CSVVGGGAYNEQFF

J: TRBJ2-7
V: TRBV28
size: .
D: .
length: 15
DNA: TGTGCCAGCAGTTCCCCTTTAGCTGGGTTTTACGAGCAGTACTTC
CDR3: CASSSPLAGFYEQYF

J: TRBJ2-1
V: TRBV7-2
size: .
D: TRBD1
length: 14
DNA: TGTGCCAGCAGCGTCCGGGACAGGACCGGCGAGCAGTTCTTC
CDR3: CASSVRDRTGEQFF

J: TRBJ2-7
V: TRBV5-1
size: .
D: TRBD1
length: 13
DNA: TGCGCCAGCAGCTTGGGACAGGGCCTCGAGCAGTACTTC
CDR3: CASSLGQGLEQYF

J: TRBJ2-7
V: TRBV11-2
size: .
D: .
length: 15
DNA: TGTGCCAGCAGCTCATCAGGGTCATTTTCCTACGAGCAGTACTTC
CDR3: CASSSSGSFSYEQYF

J: TRBJ2-2
V: TRBV10-1
size: once
D: .
length: 18
DNA: TGCGCCAGCAGTCCGGGACACCGGGGAGCCGCGAACACCGGGGAGCTGTTTTTT
CDR3: CASSPGHRGAANTGELFF

J: TRBJ2-7
V: TRBV3-1/TRBV3-2
size: .
D: TRBD1
length: 14
DNA: TGTGCCAGCAGCCCCTACAGGGGGCTTTCCGAGCAGTACTTC
CDR3: CASSPYRGLSEQYF

J: TRBJ1-4
V: TRBV28
size: .
D: .
length: 14
DNA: TGTGCCACCTCGAGAGGGGGGGCGCGTGAAAAACTGTTTTTT
CDR3: CATSRGGAREKLFF

J: TRBJ1-4
V: TRBV2
size: once
D: .
length: 16
DNA: TGTGCCAGCAGTGTCGGGTTCAGAACAACTAATGAAAAACTGTTTTTT
CDR3: CASSVGFRTTNEKLFF

J: TRBJ1-2
V: TRBV5-1
size: .
D: TRBD1
length: 14
DNA: TGCGCCAGCAGCTTGCAACAGGGGGCGGATGGCTACACCTTC
CDR3: CASSLQQGADGYTF

J: TRBJ2-7
V: TRBV7-9
size: .
D: TRBD2
length: 15
DNA: TGTGCCAGCAGCCCCCCGGGACTAGCGGGGAACGAGCAGTACTTC
CDR3: CASSPPGLAGNEQYF

J: TRBJ2-3
V: TRBV7-8
size: .
D: .
length: 15
DNA: TGTGCCAGCAGCTTTGGACGGAGGGGCGCAGATACGCAGTATTTT
CDR3: CASSFGRRGADTQYF

J: TRBJ1-1
V: TRBV5-4
size: .
D: .
length: 12
DNA: TGTGCCAGCAGCGCCAGGGGTACTGAAGCTTTCTTT
CDR3: CASSARGTEAFF

J: TRBJ2-7
V: TRBV5-8
size: .
D: TRBD1
length: 16
DNA: TGTGCCAGCAGCACCGGACAGGGTATTGTACCCTACGAGCAGTACTTC
CDR3: CASSTGQGIVPYEQYF

J: TRBJ2-1
V: TRBV19
size: once
D: .
length: 17
DNA: TGTGCCAGTAGTATAGAGACTAGTAGAACCACCTACAATGAGCAGTTCTTC
CDR3: CASSIETSRTTYNEQFF

J: TRBJ2-2
V: TRBV15
size: .
D: .
length: 14
DNA: TGTGCCACCGCGTCCGACACCATCAACGGGGAGCTGTTTTTT
CDR3: CATASDTINGELFF